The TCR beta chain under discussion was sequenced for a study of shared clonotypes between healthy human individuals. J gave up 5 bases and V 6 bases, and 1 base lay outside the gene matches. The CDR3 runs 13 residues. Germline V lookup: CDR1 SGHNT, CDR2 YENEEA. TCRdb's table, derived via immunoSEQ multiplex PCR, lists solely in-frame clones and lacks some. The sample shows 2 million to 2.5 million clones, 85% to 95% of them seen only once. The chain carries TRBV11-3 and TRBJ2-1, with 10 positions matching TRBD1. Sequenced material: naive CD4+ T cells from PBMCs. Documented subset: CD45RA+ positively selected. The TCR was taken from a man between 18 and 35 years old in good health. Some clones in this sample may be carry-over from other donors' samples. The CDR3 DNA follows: TGTGCCAGCAGGGGACAGGGGAACAATGAGCAGTTCTTC. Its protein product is CASRGQGNNEQFF.